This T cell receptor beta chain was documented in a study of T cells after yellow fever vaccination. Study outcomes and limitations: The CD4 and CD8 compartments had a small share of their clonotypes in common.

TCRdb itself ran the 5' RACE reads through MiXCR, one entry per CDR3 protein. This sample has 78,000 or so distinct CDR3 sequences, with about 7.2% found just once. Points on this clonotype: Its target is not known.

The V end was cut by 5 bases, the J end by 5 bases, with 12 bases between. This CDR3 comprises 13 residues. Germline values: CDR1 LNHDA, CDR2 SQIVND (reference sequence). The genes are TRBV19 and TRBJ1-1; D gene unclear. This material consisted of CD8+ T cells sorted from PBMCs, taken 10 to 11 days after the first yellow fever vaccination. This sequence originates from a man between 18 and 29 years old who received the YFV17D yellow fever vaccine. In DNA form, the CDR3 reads TGTGCCAGTAGTGCGTGGGAAGGGACTGAAGCTTTCTTT. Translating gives CASSAWEGTEAFF. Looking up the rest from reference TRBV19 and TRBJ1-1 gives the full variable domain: DGGITQSPKYLFRKEGQNVTLSCEQNLNHDAMYWYRQDPGQGLRLIYYSQIVNDFQKGDIAEGYSVSREKKESFPLTVTSAQKNPTAFYLCASSAWEGTEAFFGQGTRLTVV.